This is a list of T cell receptor beta chains from one sample in a study of beta chain features in type 1 diabetes. Profiling relied on immunoSEQ multiplex PCR, and the TCRdb table lists in-frame clones only, not all of them. The sample lists more than 150,000 clones, about 13% seen once, with 0.62% in the top ten. Material for sequencing was central memory CD4+ T cells from blood. The receptors stem from a woman under 30 in good health. Both conserved end residues are part of each CDR3. The D gene is left open where the match is weak. Size tells how often a clone was seen (once, few, many) or the class of an expanded clone, and some rows leave it out.

>TRBD1|14|TRBV9|.|TRBJ1-1
CASSYRGINTEAFF
TGTGCCAGCAGCTACAGGGGGATCAACACTGAAGCTTTCTTT
>.|19|TRBV5-1|few|TRBJ1-4
CASSSSGLNGVATNEKLFF
TGCGCCAGCAGCTCCTCCGGACTGAATGGGGTTGCAACTAATGAAAAACTGTTTTTT
>.|14|TRBV28|.|TRBJ1-1
CASGRTAMNTEAFF
TGTGCCAGCGGCCGGACTGCAATGAACACTGAAGCTTTCTTT
>TRBD2|16|TRBV7-8|few|TRBJ2-1
CASSLRGAGGKNEQFF
TGTGCCAGCAGCTTACGCGGCGCGGGAGGGAAGAATGAGCAGTTCTTC
>TRBD1|15|TRBV30|.|TRBJ2-3
CAWSAGGADTDTQYF
TGTGCCTGGAGTGCAGGGGGCGCGGACACAGATACGCAGTATTTT
>TRBD1|13|TRBV28|many|TRBJ1-5
CASRQGVGQPQHF
TGTGCCAGCCGTCAGGGGGTCGGTCAGCCCCAGCATTTT
>TRBD1|13|TRBV11-2|few|TRBJ2-5
CASSFGQGETQYF
TGTGCCAGCAGCTTTGGACAGGGAGAGACCCAGTACTTC
>TRBD1|12|TRBV2|.|TRBJ1-4
CATGQGREKLFF
TGTGCCACCGGACAGGGGCGGGAAAAACTGTTTTTT
>.|13|TRBV29-1|few|TRBJ1-5
CSRGGARNQPQHF
TGCAGTCGAGGGGGGGCTCGCAATCAGCCCCAGCATTTT
>.|14|TRBV7-2|few|TRBJ2-2
CASGPTRNTGELFF
TGTGCCAGCGGGCCCACGAGAAACACCGGGGAGCTGTTTTTT
>TRBD1|15|TRBV15|few|TRBJ1-2
CATSPLGQGNYGYTF
TGTGCCACCAGCCCTCTGGGACAGGGGAACTATGGCTACACCTTC
>.|14|TRBV5-4|.|TRBJ2-3
CASSLAIRGDTQYF
TGTGCCAGCAGCTTGGCTATTCGGGGAGATACGCAGTATTTT
>.|16|TRBV4-1|.|TRBJ1-5
CASSQDNRPSNQPQHF
TGCGCCAGCAGCCAAGATAACAGACCTAGCAATCAGCCCCAGCATTTT
>TRBD2|14|TRBV15|few|TRBJ2-5
CATSSLAGTKTQYF
TGTGCCACCAGCAGTCTAGCGGGGACCAAGACCCAGTACTTC
>.|13|TRBV25-1|few|TRBJ2-7
CASSDLLSYEQYF
TGTGCCAGCAGTGACCTCCTTTCCTACGAGCAGTACTTC
>TRBD2|14|TRBV7-2|.|TRBJ2-7
CASRSGRVGSEQYF
TGTGCCAGCAGAAGCGGGAGGGTGGGTAGCGAGCAGTACTTC
>.|16|TRBV18|few|TRBJ2-3
CASSPPAGGIFDTQYF
TGTGCCAGCTCACCACCGGCAGGGGGGATTTTCGATACGCAGTATTTT
>TRBD2|16|TRBV2|many|TRBJ2-3
CASKPGLAGPGDTQYF
TGTGCCAGCAAACCGGGACTAGCGGGCCCCGGTGATACGCAGTATTTT
>.|18|TRBV28|many|TRBJ1-4
CASRGYFSGKVGNEKLFF
TGTGCCAGCAGGGGGTATTTTTCAGGGAAAGTGGGTAATGAAAAACTGTTTTTT
>TRBD2|15|TRBV6-1|.|TRBJ2-5
CASSEGLAAQETQYF
TGTGCCAGCAGTGAAGGCCTAGCGGCCCAAGAGACCCAGTACTTC
>TRBD1|14|TRBV28|.|TRBJ2-7
CASSPGQGPYEQYF
TGTGCCAGCAGCCCGGGACAGGGACCCTACGAGCAGTACTTC
>TRBD2|13|TRBV29-1|few|TRBJ2-3
CSVGLWGGDTQYF
TGCAGCGTAGGCCTTTGGGGGGGGGATACGCAGTATTTT
>TRBD2|14|TRBV7-9|.|TRBJ2-1
CAKRTSGNTDEQFF
TGTGCCAAACGGACTAGCGGGAATACGGATGAGCAGTTCTTC
>.|14|TRBV5-1|.|TRBJ1-5
CASSLQGDNQPQHF
TGCGCCAGCAGCTTGCAGGGTGACAATCAGCCCCAGCATTTT
>TRBD1|17|TRBV5-1|.|TRBJ2-7
CASSRNSLWDRVDEQYF
TGCGCCAGCAGCCGCAACTCCCTCTGGGACAGGGTAGACGAGCAGTACTTC
>TRBD1|17|TRBV11-2|.|TRBJ2-1
CASSLVNYGQGVLEQFF
TGTGCCAGCAGCTTAGTTAACTACGGACAGGGGGTTCTTGAGCAGTTCTTC
>TRBD2|14|TRBV27|few|TRBJ2-1
CASRLAGVGNEQFF
TGTGCCAGCAGACTAGCGGGAGTGGGGAATGAGCAGTTCTTC
>.|13|TRBV5-1|.|TRBJ2-2
CATSTGNTGELFF
TGCGCCACCTCGACAGGGAACACCGGGGAGCTGTTTTTT
>.|16|TRBV5-1|.|TRBJ2-1
CASSLAAQASYNEQFF
TGCGCCAGCAGCTTGGCCGCGCAGGCATCATACAATGAGCAGTTCTTC
>TRBD1|14|TRBV23-1|many|TRBJ1-1
CASRPPTGATEAFF
TGCGCCAGCAGACCGCCTACAGGGGCCACTGAAGCTTTCTTT
>TRBD2|15|TRBV30|.|TRBJ2-3
CAWSLGGGRADTQYF
TGTGCCTGGTCCTTGGGGGGCGGGAGGGCAGATACGCAGTATTTT
>.|14|TRBV6-5|few|TRBJ2-6
CASSSVRPVNVLTF
TGTGCCAGCAGTTCGGTGAGGCCCGTCAACGTCCTGACTTTC
>.|12|TRBV7-9|few|TRBJ2-3
CASSQNTDTQYF
TGTGCCAGCAGCCAAAACACAGATACGCAGTATTTT
>TRBD2|18|TRBV19|few|TRBJ2-1
CASSIGGLAGGPYNEQFF
TGTGCCAGTAGTATAGGGGGACTAGCGGGAGGGCCCTACAATGAGCAGTTCTTC
>.|14|TRBV9|few|TRBJ2-1
CASSVGRARNEQFF
TGTGCCAGCAGCGTAGGGAGAGCGCGAAATGAGCAGTTCTTC
>TRBD2|14|TRBV4-1|.|TRBJ2-7
CASSRLAVPYEQYF
TGCGCCAGCAGCCGACTAGCGGTTCCCTACGAGCAGTACTTC
>.|15|TRBV11-2|few|TRBJ2-5
CASSSPGQWWETQYF
TGTGCCAGCAGCTCCCCCGGACAGTGGTGGGAGACCCAGTACTTC
>TRBD2|17|TRBV7-3|.|TRBJ2-3
CASSPRLAGVFADTQYF
TGTGCCAGCAGCCCGCGACTAGCGGGAGTCTTCGCAGATACGCAGTATTTT
>.|13|TRBV28|few|TRBJ2-7
CASSPGRGYEQYF
TGTGCCAGCAGTCCCGGCAGGGGTTACGAGCAGTACTTC
>.|14|TRBV5-1|few|TRBJ2-3
CASSFYLSTDTQYF
TGCGCCAGCAGCTTTTACTTAAGCACAGATACGCAGTATTTT
>.|15|TRBV7-2|.|TRBJ2-5
CASSRRSVSGETQYF
TGTGCCAGCAGTCGTCGCTCGGTAAGCGGAGAGACCCAGTACTTC
>TRBD2|18|TRBV2|.|TRBJ2-3
CASSERLAGDFSTDTQYF
TGTGCCAGCAGTGAAAGGCTAGCGGGAGATTTTAGCACAGATACGCAGTATTTT
>TRBD2|18|TRBV19|.|TRBJ2-7
CASSMSGLAGGSSYEQYF
TGTGCCAGTAGTATGTCGGGACTAGCGGGAGGATCGTCCTACGAGCAGTACTTC
>.|14|TRBV18|.|TRBJ1-2
CASSPPQARYGYTF
TGTGCCAGCTCACCACCGCAGGCCCGCTATGGCTACACCTTC
>TRBD2|16|TRBV5-1|few|TRBJ2-1
CASSPRILAGMNEQFF
TGCGCCAGCAGCCCCCGAATCTTAGCGGGAATGAATGAGCAGTTCTTC
>.|13|TRBV4-1|.|TRBJ2-5
CASSARPGETQYF
TGTGCCAGCAGCGCTCGGCCGGGAGAGACCCAGTACTTC
>.|14|TRBV5-4|few|TRBJ2-5
CASSLGLEGETQYF
TGTGCCAGCAGCCTCGGACTCGAAGGGGAGACCCAGTACTTC
>.|13|TRBV2|.|TRBJ2-7
CASSEVTSYEQYF
TGTGCCAGCAGTGAAGTCACATCCTACGAGCAGTACTTC
>.|13|TRBV28|.|TRBJ1-5
CASSTSGWQPQHF
TGTGCCAGCAGTACCAGTGGTTGGCAGCCCCAGCATTTT
>TRBD1|17|TRBV4-1|.|TRBJ1-5
CASSPRDSQGSNQPQHF
TGCGCCAGCAGCCCCCGGGACAGCCAGGGTAGCAATCAGCCCCAGCATTTT
>.|15|TRBV2|few|TRBJ1-1
CASSEGLRTSTEAFF
TGTGCCAGCAGTGAAGGGTTGAGAACCTCCACTGAAGCTTTCTTT
>.|14|TRBV19|.|TRBJ1-2
CASSASTVNYGYTF
TGTGCCAGTAGTGCCTCGACAGTTAACTATGGCTACACCTTC
>TRBD1|14|TRBV18|.|TRBJ1-1
CASSPRQGNTEAFF
TGTGCCAGCTCACCAAGACAGGGGAACACTGAAGCTTTCTTT
>.|14|TRBV5-1|.|TRBJ2-3
CASQSSGRTDTQYF
TGCGCCAGTCAATCCAGCGGCCGCACAGATACGCAGTATTTT
>TRBD2|15|TRBV5-1|.|TRBJ2-1
CASSLLAGAGNEQFF
TGCGCCAGCAGCTTACTAGCGGGAGCTGGGAATGAGCAGTTCTTC